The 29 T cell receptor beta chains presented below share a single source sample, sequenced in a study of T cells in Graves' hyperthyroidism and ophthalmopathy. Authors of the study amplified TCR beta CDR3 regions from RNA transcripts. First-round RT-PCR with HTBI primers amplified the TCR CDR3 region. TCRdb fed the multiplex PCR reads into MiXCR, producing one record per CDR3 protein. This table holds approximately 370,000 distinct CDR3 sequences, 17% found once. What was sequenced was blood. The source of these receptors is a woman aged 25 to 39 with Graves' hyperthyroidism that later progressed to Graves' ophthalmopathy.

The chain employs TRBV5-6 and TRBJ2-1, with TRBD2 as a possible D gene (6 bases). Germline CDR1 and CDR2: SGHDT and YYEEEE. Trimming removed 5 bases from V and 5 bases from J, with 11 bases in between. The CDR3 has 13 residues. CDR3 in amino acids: CASSGGDHNEQFF. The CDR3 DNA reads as TGTGCCAGCAGTGGAGGGGACCACAATGAGCAGTTCTTC.

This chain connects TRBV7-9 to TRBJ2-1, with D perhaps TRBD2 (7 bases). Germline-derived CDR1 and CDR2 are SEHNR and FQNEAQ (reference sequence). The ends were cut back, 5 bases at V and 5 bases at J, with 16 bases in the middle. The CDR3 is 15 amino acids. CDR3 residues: CASSLGGGVDNEQFF. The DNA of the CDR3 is TGTGCCAGCAGCCTTGGGGGGGGCGTCGACAATGAGCAGTTCTTC.

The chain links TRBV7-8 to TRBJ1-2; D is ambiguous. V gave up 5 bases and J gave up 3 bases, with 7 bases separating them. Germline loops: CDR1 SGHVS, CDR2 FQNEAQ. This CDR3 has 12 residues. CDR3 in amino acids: CASSLRDYGYTF. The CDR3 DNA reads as TGTGCCAGCAGCCTTCGGGACTATGGCTACACCTTC. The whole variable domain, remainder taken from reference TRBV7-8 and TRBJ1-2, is GAGVSQSPRYKVAKRGQDVALRCDPISGHVSLFWYQQALGQGPEFLTYFQNEAQLDKSGLPSDRFFAERPEGSVSTLKIQRTQQEDSAVYLCASSLRDYGYTFGSGTRLTVV.

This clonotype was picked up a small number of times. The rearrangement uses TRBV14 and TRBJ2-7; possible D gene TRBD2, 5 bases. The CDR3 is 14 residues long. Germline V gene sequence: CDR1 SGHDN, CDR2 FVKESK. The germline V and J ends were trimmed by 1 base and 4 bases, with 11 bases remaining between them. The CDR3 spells CASSQVLRDYEQYF. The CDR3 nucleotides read TGTGCCAGCAGCCAAGTACTGAGGGATTACGAGCAGTACTTC.

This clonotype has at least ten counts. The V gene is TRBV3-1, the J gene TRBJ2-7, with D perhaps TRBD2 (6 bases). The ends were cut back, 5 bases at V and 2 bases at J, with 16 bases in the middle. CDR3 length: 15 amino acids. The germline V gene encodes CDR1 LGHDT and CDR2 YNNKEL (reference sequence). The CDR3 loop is CASSRDAGGTYEQYF. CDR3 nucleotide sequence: TGTGCCAGCAGCAGAGATGCGGGCGGGACCTACGAGCAGTACTTC.

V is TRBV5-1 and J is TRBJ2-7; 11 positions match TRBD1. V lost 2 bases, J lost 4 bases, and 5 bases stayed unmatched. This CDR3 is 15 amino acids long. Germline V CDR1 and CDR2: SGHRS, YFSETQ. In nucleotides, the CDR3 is TGCGCCAGCAGCTTCAGGGGGACAGGGGGGTACGAGCAGTACTTC. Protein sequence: CASSFRGTGGYEQYF.

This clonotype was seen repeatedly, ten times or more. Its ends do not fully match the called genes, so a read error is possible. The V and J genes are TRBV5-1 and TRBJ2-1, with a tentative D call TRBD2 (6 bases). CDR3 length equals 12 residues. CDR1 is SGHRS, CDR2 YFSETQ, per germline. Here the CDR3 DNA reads TGCGCCACCAGCCGGGACTCTGGTGAGCAGTTCTTC. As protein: CATSRDSGEQFF.

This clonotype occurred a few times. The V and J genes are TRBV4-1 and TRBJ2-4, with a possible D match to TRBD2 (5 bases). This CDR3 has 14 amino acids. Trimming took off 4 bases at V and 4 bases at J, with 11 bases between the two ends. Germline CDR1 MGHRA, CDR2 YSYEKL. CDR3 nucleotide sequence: TGCGCCAGCAGCCGGGAGTACGTAAAAAACATTCAGTACTTC. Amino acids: CASSREYVKNIQYF.

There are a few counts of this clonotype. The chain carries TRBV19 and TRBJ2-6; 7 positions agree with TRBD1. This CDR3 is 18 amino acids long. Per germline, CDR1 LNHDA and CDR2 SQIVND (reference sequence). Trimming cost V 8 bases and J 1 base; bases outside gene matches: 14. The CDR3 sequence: CASGPLGQTKSGANVLTF. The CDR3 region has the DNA TGTGCCAGTGGACCGCTGGGACAGACAAAGTCTGGGGCCAACGTCCTGACTTTC.

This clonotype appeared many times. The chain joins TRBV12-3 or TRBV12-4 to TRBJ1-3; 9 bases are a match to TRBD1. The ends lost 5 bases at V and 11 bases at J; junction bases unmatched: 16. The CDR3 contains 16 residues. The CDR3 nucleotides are TGTGCCAGCAGTCCCTCCGGAGGACAGGGGAGGGTTTCCATATATTTT. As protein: CASSPSGGQGRVSIYF.

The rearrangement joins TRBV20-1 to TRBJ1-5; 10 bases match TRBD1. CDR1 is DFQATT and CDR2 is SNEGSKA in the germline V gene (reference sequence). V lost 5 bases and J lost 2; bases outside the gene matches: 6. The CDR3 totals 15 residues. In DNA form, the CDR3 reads TGCAGTGCTGGCGGGACAGGGGTGGGCAATCAGCCCCAGCATTTT. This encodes CSAGGTGVGNQPQHF.

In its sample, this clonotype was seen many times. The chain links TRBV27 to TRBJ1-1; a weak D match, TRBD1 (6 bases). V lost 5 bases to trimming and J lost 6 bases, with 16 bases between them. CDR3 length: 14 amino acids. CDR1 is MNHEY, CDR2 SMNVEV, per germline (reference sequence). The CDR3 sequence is CASSLLQGSAEAFF. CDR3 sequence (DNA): TGTGCCAGCAGTCTCCTTCAGGGGAGCGCTGAAGCTTTCTTT.

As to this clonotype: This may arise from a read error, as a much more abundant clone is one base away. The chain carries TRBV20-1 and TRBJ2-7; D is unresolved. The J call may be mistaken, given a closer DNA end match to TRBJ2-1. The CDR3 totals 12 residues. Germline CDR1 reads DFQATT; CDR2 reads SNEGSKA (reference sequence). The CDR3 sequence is CSAKQSSYEQFF. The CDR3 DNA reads TGCAGTGCGAAGCAGAGCTCCTACGAGCAGTTCTTC.

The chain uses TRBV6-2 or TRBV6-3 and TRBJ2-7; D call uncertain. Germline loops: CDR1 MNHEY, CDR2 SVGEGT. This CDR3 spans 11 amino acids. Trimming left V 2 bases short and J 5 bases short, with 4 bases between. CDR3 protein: CASSYIHEQYF. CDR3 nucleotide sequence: TGTGCCAGCAGTTACATACACGAGCAGTACTTC.

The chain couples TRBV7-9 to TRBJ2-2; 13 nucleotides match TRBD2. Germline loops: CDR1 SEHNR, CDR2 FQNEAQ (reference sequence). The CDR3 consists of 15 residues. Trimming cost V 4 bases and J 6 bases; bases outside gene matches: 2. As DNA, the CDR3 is TGTGCCAGCAGCTCGGGACTAGCGGGATCCGGGGAGCTGTTTTTT. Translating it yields CASSSGLAGSGELFF.

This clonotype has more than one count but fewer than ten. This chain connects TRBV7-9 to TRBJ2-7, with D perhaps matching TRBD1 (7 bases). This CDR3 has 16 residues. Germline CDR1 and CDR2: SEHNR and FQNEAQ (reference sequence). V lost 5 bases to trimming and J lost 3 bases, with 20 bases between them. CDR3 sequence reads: CASSRYPGGTNYEQYF. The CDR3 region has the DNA TGTGCCAGCAGCCGATATCCAGGGGGGACCAACTACGAGCAGTACTTC.

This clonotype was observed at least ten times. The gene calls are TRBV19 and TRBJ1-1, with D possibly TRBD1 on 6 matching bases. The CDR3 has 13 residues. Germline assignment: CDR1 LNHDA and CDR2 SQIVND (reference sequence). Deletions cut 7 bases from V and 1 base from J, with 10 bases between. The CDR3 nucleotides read TGTGCCAGTAAACAGGGCGGGAACACTGAAGCTTTCTTT. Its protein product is CASKQGGNTEAFF.

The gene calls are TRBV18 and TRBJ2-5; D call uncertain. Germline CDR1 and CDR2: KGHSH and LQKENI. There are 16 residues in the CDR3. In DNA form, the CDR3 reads TGTGCTCGCTCACCGAGCACGGACGCGTACCAAGAGACCCAGTACTTC. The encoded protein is CARSPSTDAYQETQYF.

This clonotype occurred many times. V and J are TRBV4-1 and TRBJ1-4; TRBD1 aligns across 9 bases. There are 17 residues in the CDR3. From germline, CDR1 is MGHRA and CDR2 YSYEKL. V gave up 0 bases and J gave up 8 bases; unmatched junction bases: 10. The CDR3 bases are TGCGCCAGCAGCCAAGAAAGGACAGGGGTCCTATTCGAAAAACTGTTTTTT. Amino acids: CASSQERTGVLFEKLFF.

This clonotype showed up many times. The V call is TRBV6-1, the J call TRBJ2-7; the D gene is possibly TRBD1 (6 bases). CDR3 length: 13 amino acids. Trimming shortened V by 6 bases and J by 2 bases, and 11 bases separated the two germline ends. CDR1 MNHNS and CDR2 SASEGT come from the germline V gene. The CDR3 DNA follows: TGTGCCAGCAGACCGGGACACACCTACGAGCAGTACTTC. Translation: CASRPGHTYEQYF.

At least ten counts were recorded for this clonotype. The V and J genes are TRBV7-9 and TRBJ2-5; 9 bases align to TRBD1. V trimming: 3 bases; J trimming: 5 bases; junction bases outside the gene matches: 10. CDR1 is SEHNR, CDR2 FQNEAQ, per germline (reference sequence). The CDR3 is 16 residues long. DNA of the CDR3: TGTGCCAGCAGCTTTGGGACAGGGATTGTTGTGGAGACCCAGTACTTC. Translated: CASSFGTGIVVETQYF.

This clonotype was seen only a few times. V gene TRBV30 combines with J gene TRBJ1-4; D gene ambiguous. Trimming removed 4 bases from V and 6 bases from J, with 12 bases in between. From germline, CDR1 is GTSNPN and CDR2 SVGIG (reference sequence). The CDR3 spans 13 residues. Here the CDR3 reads CAWTEGNDEKLFF. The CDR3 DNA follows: TGTGCCTGGACGGAGGGAAATGATGAAAAACTGTTTTTT.

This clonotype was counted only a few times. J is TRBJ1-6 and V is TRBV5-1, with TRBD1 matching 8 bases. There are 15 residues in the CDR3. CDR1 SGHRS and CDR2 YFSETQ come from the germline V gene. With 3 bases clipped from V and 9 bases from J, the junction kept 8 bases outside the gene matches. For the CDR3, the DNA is TGCGCCAGCAGCTACGCCAGGGGGCTTAGTTCACCCCTCCACTTT. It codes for CASSYARGLSSPLHF. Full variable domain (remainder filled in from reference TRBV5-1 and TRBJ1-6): KAGVTQTPRYLIKTRGQQVTLSCSPISGHRSVSWYQQTPGQGLQFLFEYFSETQRNKGNFPGRFSGRQFSNSRSEMNVSTLELGDSALYLCASSYARGLSSPLHFGNGTRLTVT.

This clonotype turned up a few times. CDR3 protein: CSVALAGPTYEQYF. CDR3 DNA sequence: TGCAGCGTTGCCTTAGCGGGACCTACCTACGAGCAGTACTTC. This chain connects TRBV29-1 to TRBJ2-7; 8 nucleotides line up with TRBD2. The CDR3 is made up of 14 amino acids. Germline assignment: CDR1 SQVTM and CDR2 ANQGSEA. Trimming took 4 bases from V and 2 from J; bases not matched to a gene: 7.

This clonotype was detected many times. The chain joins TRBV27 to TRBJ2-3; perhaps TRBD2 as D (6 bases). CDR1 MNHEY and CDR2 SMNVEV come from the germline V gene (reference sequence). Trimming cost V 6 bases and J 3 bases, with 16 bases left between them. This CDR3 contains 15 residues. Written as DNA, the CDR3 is TGTGCCAGCAGGGCGGGGTATCTTAGTACAGATACGCAGTATTTT. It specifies CASRAGYLSTDTQYF.

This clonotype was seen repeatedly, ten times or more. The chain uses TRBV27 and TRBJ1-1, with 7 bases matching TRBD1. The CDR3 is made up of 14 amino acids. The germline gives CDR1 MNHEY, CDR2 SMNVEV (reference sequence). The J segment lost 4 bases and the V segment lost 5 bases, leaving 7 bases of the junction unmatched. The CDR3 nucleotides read TGTGCCAGCAGTCTCACAGGGGTGAGCACTGAAGCTTTCTTT. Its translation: CASSLTGVSTEAFF.

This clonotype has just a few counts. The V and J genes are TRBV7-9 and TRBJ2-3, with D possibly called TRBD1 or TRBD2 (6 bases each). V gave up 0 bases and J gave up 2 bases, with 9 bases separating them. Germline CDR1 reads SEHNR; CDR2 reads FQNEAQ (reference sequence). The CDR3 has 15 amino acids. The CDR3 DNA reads TGTGCCAGCAGCTTAGCCAGGGGACTCACAGATACGCAGTATTTT. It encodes CASSLARGLTDTQYF.

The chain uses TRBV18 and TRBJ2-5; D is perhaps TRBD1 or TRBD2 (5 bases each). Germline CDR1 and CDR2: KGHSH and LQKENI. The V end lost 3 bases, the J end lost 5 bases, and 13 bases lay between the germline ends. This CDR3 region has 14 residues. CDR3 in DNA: TGTGCCAGCTCACCGATTGAAGGGGACGAGACCCAGTACTTC. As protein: CASSPIEGDETQYF.

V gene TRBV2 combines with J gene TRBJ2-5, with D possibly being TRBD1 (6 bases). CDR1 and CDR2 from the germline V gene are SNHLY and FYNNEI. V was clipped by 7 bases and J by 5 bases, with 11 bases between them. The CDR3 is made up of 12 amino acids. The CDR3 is CASKGVGETQYF. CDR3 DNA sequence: TGTGCCAGCAAGGGGGTCGGGGAGACCCAGTACTTC.